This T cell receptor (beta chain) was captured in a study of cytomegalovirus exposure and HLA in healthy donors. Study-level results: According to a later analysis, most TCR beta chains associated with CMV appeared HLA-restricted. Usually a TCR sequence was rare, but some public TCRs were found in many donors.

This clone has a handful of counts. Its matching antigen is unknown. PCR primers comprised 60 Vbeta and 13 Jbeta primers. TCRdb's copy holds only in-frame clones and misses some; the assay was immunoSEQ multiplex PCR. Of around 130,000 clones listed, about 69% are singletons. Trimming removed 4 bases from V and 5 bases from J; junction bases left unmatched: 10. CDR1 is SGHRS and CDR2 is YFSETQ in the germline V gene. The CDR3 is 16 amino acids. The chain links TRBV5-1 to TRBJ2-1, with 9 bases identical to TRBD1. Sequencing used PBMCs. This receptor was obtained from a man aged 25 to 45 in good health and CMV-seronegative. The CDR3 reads CASSVLGQGGNNEQFF. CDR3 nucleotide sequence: TGCGCCAGCAGCGTCCTGGGACAGGGCGGGAACAATGAGCAGTTCTTC.